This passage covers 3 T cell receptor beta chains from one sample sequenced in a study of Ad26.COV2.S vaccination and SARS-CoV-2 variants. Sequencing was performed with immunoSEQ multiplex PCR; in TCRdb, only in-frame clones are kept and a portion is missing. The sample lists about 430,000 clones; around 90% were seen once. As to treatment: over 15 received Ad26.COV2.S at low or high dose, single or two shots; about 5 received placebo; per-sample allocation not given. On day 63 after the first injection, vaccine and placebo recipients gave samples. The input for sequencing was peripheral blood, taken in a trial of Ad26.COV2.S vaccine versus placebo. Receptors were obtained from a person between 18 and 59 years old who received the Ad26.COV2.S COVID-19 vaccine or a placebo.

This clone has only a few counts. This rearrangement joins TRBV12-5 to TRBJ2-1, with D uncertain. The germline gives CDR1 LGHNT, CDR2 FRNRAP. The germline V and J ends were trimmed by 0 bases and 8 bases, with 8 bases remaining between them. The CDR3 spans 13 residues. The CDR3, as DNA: TGTGCTAGTGGTTTGGTAGAAATTGATGAGCAGTTCTTC. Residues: CASGLVEIDEQFF.

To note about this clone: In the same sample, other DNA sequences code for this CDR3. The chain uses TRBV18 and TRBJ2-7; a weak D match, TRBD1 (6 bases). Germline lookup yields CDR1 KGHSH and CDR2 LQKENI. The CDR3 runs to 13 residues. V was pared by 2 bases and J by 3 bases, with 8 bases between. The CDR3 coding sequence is TGTGCCAGCTCACCATCACAGGGCTACGAGCAGTACTTC. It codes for CASSPSQGYEQYF.

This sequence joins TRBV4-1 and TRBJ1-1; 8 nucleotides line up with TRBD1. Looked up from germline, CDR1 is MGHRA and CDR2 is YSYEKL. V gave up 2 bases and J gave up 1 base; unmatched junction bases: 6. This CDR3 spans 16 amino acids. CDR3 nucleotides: TGCGCCAGCAGCCAATCGACAGGGGCTTCGAACACTGAAGCTTTCTTT. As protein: CASSQSTGASNTEAFF.